This TCR beta chain was sequenced during a study of graft-versus-host responses after intestinal transplantation. Turning to the study itself: Transplant types were multivisceral, liver-intestinal, or isolated intestinal. Study-wide results and limits: Elevated graft-versus-host to host-versus-graft clonal ratios in allografts were recorded for patients with graft-donor T cell macrochimerism. GvH clones appeared in recipient marrow, some first in ileum or blood.

The table came from immunoSEQ multiplex PCR; TCRdb's copy has only in-frame clones and leaves some out. The sample lists more than 85,000 clones, roughly 92% occurring once. The germline CDR1 and CDR2 sequences are LNHNV and YYDKDF (reference sequence). The V segment lost 0 bases and the J segment 7 bases; nucleotides outside the gene matches: 16. The CDR3 covers 19 residues. Details on this clone: Its antigen is currently unknown.

This receptor was taken from a human donor who was the organ donor for an intestinal transplant. The chain uses TRBV15 and TRBJ2-1; TRBD2 matches 9 bases. The sample consisted of unstimulated CD8+ T cells sorted from spleen or lymph node cells, taken before transplant. CDR3 region: CATSRDFRVRRGGRNEQFF. In nucleotides, the CDR3 is TGTGCCACCAGCAGAGATTTTCGGGTGCGGCGGGGGGGGCGGAATGAGCAGTTCTTC.